Presented here are 31 T cell receptor beta chains from one specimen sequenced in a study of response to subunit inactivated influenza vaccine. Each CDR3 protein gets one entry after TCRdb re-called the RT-PCR reads with MiXCR. This sample carries roughly 670,000 distinct CDR3 sequences, 14% of them seen once, and the ten largest clones take less than 8.5%. Sample: PBMCs from blood, taken around 15 days before vaccination. The receptors originated from a man in his fifties who received an inactivated influenza vaccine.

This chain connects TRBV7-9 to TRBJ1-3, with a possible D match to TRBD1 (6 bases). This CDR3 spans 16 amino acids. The V gene's germline CDR1 is SEHNR and CDR2 FQNEAQ (reference sequence). Between the trimmed V and J ends, which lost 5 bases and 0 bases, there was a span of 14 bases. DNA for the CDR3: TGTGCCAGCAGCGCCCAGGCAGGGGCCTCTGGAAACACCATATATTTT. Amino acids: CASSAQAGASGNTIYF.

This clonotype was detected ten times or more. The rearrangement links TRBV14 to TRBJ2-5; D possibly corresponds to TRBD2 (5 bases). CDR3 size: 13 residues. Trimming took off 2 bases at V and 7 bases at J, with 11 bases between the two ends. Germline lookup yields CDR1 SGHDN and CDR2 FVKESK. CDR3 sequence (DNA): TGTGCCAGCAGCCAAATTGGACGGGGGACCCAGTACTTC. Amino acid sequence: CASSQIGRGTQYF.

J is TRBJ2-1 and V is TRBV6-5; 11 bases fit TRBD1. The germline V gene encodes CDR1 MNHEY and CDR2 SVGAGI. V shed 2 bases, J shed 9 bases, and the junction held 6 bases outside the gene matches. The CDR3 contains 15 residues. The CDR3 DNA is TGTGCCAGCAGTTACGGGACAGGGGGAATTGCTGAGCAGTTCTTC. Translation: CASSYGTGGIAEQFF.

There are many counts of this clonotype. The genes are TRBV6-2 or TRBV6-3 and TRBJ1-1; no clear D gene. The germline V gene encodes CDR1 MNHEY and CDR2 SVGEGT. V gave up 5 bases and J gave up 1 base, with 8 bases separating them. This CDR3 comprises 13 residues. CDR3 sequence: CASSPYKNTEAFF. CDR3 sequence (DNA): TGTGCCAGCAGTCCATACAAGAACACTGAAGCTTTCTTT.

This clonotype was seen repeatedly, ten times or more. The V call is TRBV12-3 or TRBV12-4, the J call TRBJ2-2, with 8 bases aligning to TRBD2. The length of the CDR3 is 17 residues. After removal of 1 base from V and 4 bases from J, the junction contained 8 bases not matched to a gene. Here the CDR3 DNA reads TGTGCCAGCAGTTTAGTCCGACTAGCGCTAAGCACCGGGGAGCTGTTTTTT. Its protein product is CASSLVRLALSTGELFF.

This clonotype was found a few times. The rearrangement links TRBV10-2 to TRBJ2-3, with 9 nucleotides matching TRBD2. The CDR3 has 17 amino acids. With 2 bases clipped from V and 2 bases from J, the junction kept 8 bases outside the gene matches. From germline, CDR1 is WSHSY and CDR2 SAAADI. Written as DNA, the CDR3 is TGCGCCAGCAGTGAGAGTCTAGCGGGACTATACACAGATACGCAGTATTTT. It translates to CASSESLAGLYTDTQYF.

This clonotype came up a few times. The chain carries TRBV12-3 or TRBV12-4 and TRBJ1-6, with a weak D call TRBD1 (6 bases). The CDR3 has 15 amino acids. The germline V and J ends were trimmed by 1 base and 7 bases, with 11 bases remaining between them. The CDR3 region is CASSLVQGNNSPLHF. The CDR3 region has the DNA TGTGCCAGCAGTTTAGTACAGGGCAACAATTCACCCCTCCACTTT.

The genes are TRBV5-1 and TRBJ2-7, with a tentative D call TRBD2 (5 bases). Germline CDR1 and CDR2: SGHRS and YFSETQ. CDR3 length: 15 amino acids. The V and J ends lost 4 bases and 3 bases respectively, with 17 bases between them. DNA for the CDR3: TGCGCCAGCAGCGTGATGCCCGGGGTTGGCTACGAGCAGTACTTC. Protein: CASSVMPGVGYEQYF.

V is TRBV30 and J is TRBJ2-1; D may be TRBD1 or TRBD2 (5 bases each). V was shortened by 0 bases and J by 12 bases, with 12 bases between the two germline ends. Germline CDR1 GTSNPN, CDR2 SVGIG (reference sequence). This CDR3 region has 12 residues. CDR3 in DNA: TGTGCCTGGAGTGTACTTGGGGGAAGGCAGTTCTTC. This sequence encodes CAWSVLGGRQFF.

CDR3 sequence (DNA): TGTGCCAGCAGCCAAGCTAGCGGCGGGGAGCTGTTTTTT. Its protein is CASSQASGGELFF. V is TRBV4-2 and J is TRBJ2-2, with 7 bases that match TRBD2. The trim removed 1 base at V and 7 bases at J, leaving 0 bases unmatched. Per the germline V gene, CDR1 is LGHNA and CDR2 is YNFKEQ. The CDR3 is 13 residues long.

This clonotype was found a few times. CDR3 protein: CASSRTGNSGSSYEQYF. The CDR3 coding sequence is TGTGCCAGCAGCCGGACAGGGAATAGCGGGAGCTCCTACGAGCAGTACTTC. This chain joins TRBV7-8 and TRBJ2-7, with D possibly matching TRBD2 (9 bases). CDR3 length equals 17 residues. In germline, CDR1 is SGHVS, CDR2 FQNEAQ. With 5 bases removed from V and 0 bases from J, the gap between germline ends came to 20 bases.

The chain joins TRBV11-2 to TRBJ1-4; D unresolved. Looked up from germline, CDR1 is SGHAT and CDR2 is FQNNGV. This CDR3 spans 15 amino acids. V dropped 3 bases and J dropped 0 bases, with 8 bases sitting between them. CDR3 amino acids: CASSFVSATNEKLFF. The CDR3 DNA is TGTGCCAGCAGCTTTGTTTCGGCAACTAATGAAAAACTGTTTTTT. Together with reference TRBV11-2 and TRBJ1-4, the CDR3 gives the full variable domain: EAGVAQSPRYKIIEKRQSVAFWCNPISGHATLYWYQQILGQGPKLLIQFQNNGVVDDSQLPKDRFSAERLKGVDSTLKIQPAKLEDSAVYLCASSFVSATNEKLFFGSGTQLSVL.

The sample holds many counts of this clonotype. The CDR3 DNA is TGTGCCATCAGTGCAGGCACCTACGAGCAGTACTTC. Its protein product is CAISAGTYEQYF. The chain joins TRBV10-3 to TRBJ2-7; D gene uncertain. The CDR3 runs 12 residues. Trimming left V 4 bases short and J 2 bases short, with 6 bases between. The germline V gene has CDR1 ENHRY and CDR2 SYGVKD.

This clonotype showed up just a few times. The chain recombines TRBV5-1 with TRBJ2-1, with 9 nucleotides matching TRBD2. Looked up from germline, CDR1 is SGHRS and CDR2 is YFSETQ. V was pared by 4 bases and J by 5 bases, with 7 bases of the junction left unmatched. The CDR3 has 15 residues. The CDR3 region has the DNA TGCGCCAGCAGCCCGAGCGGGGGGCCGAACAATGAGCAGTTCTTC. This translates into CASSPSGGPNNEQFF.

This clonotype was picked up a small number of times. The gene calls are TRBV28 and TRBJ1-3; D is unclear. The CDR3 runs 13 residues. Germline loops: CDR1 MDHEN, CDR2 SYDVKM. V was pared by 6 bases and J by 1 base, with 7 bases between. CDR3 DNA: TGTGCCAGCAGCCCACTATCTGGAAACACCATATATTTT. It encodes CASSPLSGNTIYF. The full variable domain, its missing parts supplied by reference TRBV28 and TRBJ1-3, is DVKVTQSSRYLVKRTGEKVFLECVQDMDHENMFWYRQDPGLGLRLIYFSYDVKMKEKGDIPEGYSVSREKKERFSLILESASTNQTSMYLCASSPLSGNTIYFGEGSWLTVV.

The CDR3 DNA sequence: TGTGCCAGCAGCTTAGCTTTGGCGGGAGCAACCTACGAGCAGTACTTC. Protein sequence: CASSLALAGATYEQYF. The chain couples TRBV7-2 to TRBJ2-7; TRBD2 matches at 7 bases. CDR3 length: 16 amino acids. V shed 0 bases, J shed 2 bases, and the junction held 7 bases outside the gene matches. Germline loops: CDR1 SGHTA, CDR2 FQGNSA.

In its sample, this clonotype was seen many times. The gene calls are TRBV4-3 and TRBJ2-1, with 7 bases that match TRBD2. The J segment lost 0 bases and the V segment lost 2 bases, leaving 1 base of the junction unmatched. From germline, CDR1 is LGHNA and CDR2 YSLEER. This CDR3 region has 15 residues. CDR3 sequence: CASSQRLASYNEQFF. The DNA of the CDR3 is TGCGCCAGCAGCCAAAGACTAGCCTCCTACAATGAGCAGTTCTTC.

J is TRBJ2-5 and V is TRBV12-3 or TRBV12-4, with a weak D call TRBD2 (5 bases). The CDR3 is 23 residues long. Trimming left V 3 bases short and J 2 bases short, with 37 bases between. CDR3 sequence (DNA): TGTGCCAGCAGTTTGTGGCTAGCTCTTGGCGCCAGTTCTCTAACACCCTTTCAAGAGACCCAGTACTTC. Translated, it gives CASSLWLALGASSLTPFQETQYF.

The rearrangement links TRBV19 to TRBJ2-1; D is unclear. The V and J ends lost 3 bases and 5 bases respectively, with 8 bases between them. Germline V lookup: CDR1 LNHDA, CDR2 SQIVND (reference sequence). CDR3 length: 13 residues. In DNA, the CDR3 is TGTGCCAGTAGTATTGGACCACACAATGAGCAGTTCTTC. The encoded protein is CASSIGPHNEQFF.

In its sample, this clonotype was seen a few times. V and J are TRBV30 and TRBJ1-2, with D uncertain. Between the trimmed V and J ends, which lost 3 bases and 8 bases, there was a span of 7 bases. Germline assignment: CDR1 GTSNPN and CDR2 SVGIG (reference sequence). There are 10 residues in the CDR3. As DNA, the CDR3 is TGTGCCTGGAGAAGAGGAGGCTACACCTTC. It codes for CAWRRGGYTF. The full variable domain, with the rest looked up from reference TRBV30 and TRBJ1-2, is SQTIHQWPATLVQPVGSPLSLECTVEGTSNPNLYWYRQAAGRGLQLLFYSVGIGQISSEVPQNLSASRPQDRQFILSSKKLLLSDSGFYLCAWRRGGYTFGSGTRLTVV.

This clonotype was counted between two and nine times. This rearrangement joins TRBV7-2 to TRBJ2-7; D not resolved. This CDR3 is 14 amino acids long. V lost 1 base, J lost 4 bases, and 11 bases lay in between. Per germline, CDR1 SGHTA and CDR2 FQGNSA. This CDR3 is CASSLVLLEYEQYF. The CDR3 DNA reads TGTGCCAGCAGCTTAGTCCTTTTGGAGTACGAGCAGTACTTC.

In its sample, this clonotype was seen a few times. This chain uses TRBV27 with TRBJ2-6, with D possibly TRBD2 on 5 matching bases. The V end lost 5 bases, the J end lost 0 bases, and 11 bases lay between the germline ends. Germline values: CDR1 MNHEY, CDR2 SMNVEV (reference sequence). This CDR3 region has 16 residues. CDR3 DNA: TGTGCCAGCAGTAGGACTTTGAACTCTGGGGCCAACGTCCTGACTTTC. It yields the protein CASSRTLNSGANVLTF.

The rearrangement uses TRBV5-1 and TRBJ2-1; D remains unclear. V was cut by 4 bases and J by 5 bases, with 4 bases left in between. Germline CDR1 and CDR2: SGHRS and YFSETQ. This CDR3 has 11 amino acids. The CDR3 spells CASSIDNEQFF. In DNA, the CDR3 is TGCGCCAGCAGCATCGACAATGAGCAGTTCTTC.

This clonotype was picked up many times. The rearrangement links TRBV20-1 to TRBJ2-5; weak D call: TRBD1 (5 bases). This CDR3 is 14 amino acids long. The germline V gene encodes CDR1 DFQATT and CDR2 SNEGSKA (reference sequence). With 1 base removed from V and 2 bases from J, the gap between germline ends came to 11 bases. The CDR3 bases are TGCAGTGCTAGAGTTAGGGGCCTGCAAGAGACCCAGTACTTC. Encoded protein: CSARVRGLQETQYF.

This clonotype was counted between two and nine times. The chain couples TRBV5-1 to TRBJ2-1; 8 nucleotides match TRBD2. This CDR3 has 17 residues. V shed 4 bases, J shed 5 bases, and the junction held 14 bases outside the gene matches. Germline V CDR1 and CDR2: SGHRS, YFSETQ. CDR3 nucleotide sequence: TGCGCCAGCAGCCCGACCCTTTTAGCGGGACCCGACAATGAGCAGTTCTTC. Its translation is CASSPTLLAGPDNEQFF.

The V call is TRBV5-1, the J call TRBJ2-5; possibly TRBD1 for D (5 bases). Trimming shortened V by 5 bases and J by 5 bases, and 16 bases separated the two germline ends. CDR1 and CDR2 from the germline V gene are SGHRS and YFSETQ. The CDR3 sequence is 14 residues long. In DNA form, the CDR3 reads TGCGCCAGCAGTATTACGGCAGGGTCGGAGACCCAGTACTTC. This translates into CASSITAGSETQYF.

This clonotype showed up just a few times. The chain joins TRBV9 to TRBJ1-6; D perhaps matches TRBD1 (6 bases). Germline V gene sequence: CDR1 SGDLS, CDR2 YYNGEE. V dropped 3 bases and J dropped 4 bases, with 11 bases sitting between them. The CDR3 covers 15 residues. The CDR3 nucleotides read TGTGCCAGCAGCGAGGACAGCGGATATAATTCACCCCTCCACTTT. The encoded protein is CASSEDSGYNSPLHF.

This clonotype was recorded many times. V usage is TRBV29-1 and J usage is TRBJ2-1, with 11 bases lining up with TRBD2. The CDR3 runs to 18 residues. V gave up 1 base and J gave up 2 bases; unmatched junction bases: 10. Germline CDR1 SQVTM, CDR2 ANQGSEA. The CDR3 DNA reads as TGCAGCGTTGAAGCTTCACTAGCGGGAGTAGGGACCTACAATGAGCAGTTCTTC. It encodes CSVEASLAGVGTYNEQFF.

V gene TRBV7-2 combines with J gene TRBJ2-1; D assignment may be TRBD1 or TRBD2 (7 bases each). V was shortened by 1 base and J by 7 bases, with 17 bases between the two germline ends. The CDR3 contains 16 residues. Germline CDR1 is SGHTA and CDR2 is FQGNSA. CDR3 nucleotide sequence: TGTGCCAGCAGCTTAGGGCCAGGGGGGGTTTTGAATGAGCAGTTCTTC. Amino acids: CASSLGPGGVLNEQFF.

This clonotype was detected many times. This sequence joins TRBV3-1 and TRBJ2-5, with unresolved D. The V gene's germline CDR1 is LGHDT and CDR2 YNNKEL (reference sequence). V was shortened by 4 bases and J by 5 bases, with 14 bases between the two germline ends. CDR3 size: 14 residues. The chain's CDR3 is CASSPRSQLETQYF. The CDR3 nucleotides are TGTGCCAGCAGCCCCCGGTCGCAGTTGGAGACCCAGTACTTC.

There are a few counts of this clonotype. The chain has TRBV28 and TRBJ2-7, with D unclear. Germline CDR1 and CDR2: MDHEN and SYDVKM. This CDR3 contains 15 residues. V shed 2 bases and J shed 2 bases, with 13 bases lying between them. CDR3 amino acids: CASSLPRGATYEQYF. The DNA for the CDR3 is TGTGCCAGCAGTTTACCCCGAGGCGCCACCTACGAGCAGTACTTC.